Listed below are T cell receptor beta chains from one sample, sequenced in a study of cytomegalovirus exposure and HLA in healthy donors. TCRdb's copy holds only in-frame clones and misses some; the assay was immunoSEQ multiplex PCR. The sample lists 150,000 or so clones, nearly 90% occurring once. Material: PBMCs. Source of these receptors: a woman between 18 and 29 years old in good health and CMV-seropositive. Both conserved end residues are part of each CDR3. A D gene is named only where the DNA matches it firmly. Some rows have no size entry. The others give once, few or many, or a class for an expanded clone.

V gene	J gene	D gene	clone size	CDR3 protein	CDR3 DNA
TRBV11-2	TRBJ2-6	TRBD2	-	CASSLDIAGGPSGANVLTF	TGTGCCAGCAGCTTAGACATAGCGGGGGGACCCTCTGGGGCCAACGTCCTGACTTTC
TRBV12-5	TRBJ2-1	-	-	CASGSDRQFGEQFF	TGTGCTAGTGGTTCAGATCGACAGTTTGGGGAGCAGTTCTTC
TRBV13	TRBJ2-5	-	-	CASSPHSSAQETQYF	TGTGCCAGCAGCCCCCACAGTAGCGCCCAAGAGACCCAGTACTTC
TRBV28	TRBJ2-2	TRBD2	-	CASSSPGSGGTGELFF	TGTGCCAGCAGTTCCCCCGGTAGCGGGGGCACCGGGGAGCTGTTTTTT
TRBV9	TRBJ1-3	TRBD1	-	CASSGQGAGNTIYF	TGTGCCAGCAGCGGACAGGGGGCTGGAAACACCATATATTTT
TRBV5-4	TRBJ2-7	TRBD1	-	CASSTRQGSITTYEQYF	TGTGCCAGCAGCACACGACAGGGGAGTATAACGACCTACGAGCAGTACTTC
TRBV19	TRBJ1-1	-	-	CASSHPQGGNTEAFF	TGTGCCAGTAGTCACCCCCAGGGAGGGAACACTGAAGCTTTCTTT
TRBV6-1	TRBJ2-3	-	-	CASSLYTQYF	TGTGCCAGCAGTCTATATACGCAGTATTTT
TRBV19	TRBJ2-1	TRBD2	-	CASSIGTRSHNEQFF	TGTGCCAGTAGTATCGGGACTAGGAGTCACAATGAGCAGTTCTTC
TRBV5-4	TRBJ1-4	TRBD1	-	CASSSGTGLSLRREKLFF	TGTGCCAGCAGCTCCGGGACAGGGCTCTCCTTACGGCGTGAAAAACTGTTTTTT
TRBV7-9	TRBJ2-7	-	-	CASSPGGLSYEQYF	TGTGCCAGCAGCCCCGGGGGGCTCTCCTACGAGCAGTACTTC
TRBV27	TRBJ1-1	TRBD1	-	CASSPTGGRVNTEAFF	TGTGCCAGCAGTCCAACAGGGGGAAGAGTAAACACTGAAGCTTTCTTT
TRBV28	TRBJ2-3	-	-	CASSSPGLTDTQYF	TGTGCCAGCAGTTCGCCGGGTCTTACAGATACGCAGTATTTT
TRBV18	TRBJ2-7	-	-	CASSLLGQTYEQYF	TGTGCCAGCTCACTCCTAGGACAGACCTACGAGCAGTACTTC
TRBV7-9	TRBJ1-2	-	once	CASSLGSVPGTNDGYTF	TGTGCCAGCAGCTTAGGTTCTGTACCTGGGACAAACGATGGCTACACCTTC
TRBV27	TRBJ2-7	TRBD2	-	CASSPRRTSLEQYF	TGTGCCAGCAGTCCCCGGCGGACTAGCCTCGAGCAGTACTTC
TRBV7-3	TRBJ2-2	TRBD2	-	CASSLQRGLVGTGELFF	TGTGCCAGCAGCCTGCAGCGGGGGCTAGTCGGCACCGGGGAGCTGTTTTTT
TRBV2	TRBJ1-5	-	-	CASSRQGYQPQHF	TGTGCCAGCAGTCGGCAGGGCTATCAGCCCCAGCATTTT
TRBV7-9	TRBJ2-7	-	-	CASSPSTFGEQYF	TGTGCCAGCAGCCCAAGTACCTTCGGCGAGCAGTACTTC
TRBV13	TRBJ1-6	TRBD1	-	CASSLGQGGISNSPLHF	TGTGCCAGCAGCTTAGGGCAGGGGGGAATATCTAATTCACCCCTCCACTTT